A single sample is the source of the 2 T cell receptor beta chains below, sequenced in a study of T cell changes during pregnancy in multiple sclerosis. Assay used: immunoSEQ multiplex PCR; TCRdb lists only in-frame clones, some missing. The table shows tens of thousands of clones, with 70% to 90% occurring only once. The material sequenced was peripheral blood, taken in the first trimester of pregnancy. These receptors all come from a female donor in good health, enrolled as a control in a pregnancy study.

The V and J genes are TRBV29-1 and TRBJ1-3; D gene unclear. Trimming took off 5 bases at V and 0 bases at J, with 11 bases between the two ends. The CDR3 has 14 residues. Germline V lookup: CDR1 SQVTM, CDR2 ANQGSEA. The CDR3 region has the DNA TGCAGCGTTTCTACAGTCCCCTCTGGAAACACCATATATTTT. Translating it yields CSVSTVPSGNTIYF.

V is TRBV4-1 and J is TRBJ2-7; tentative D call: TRBD2 (5 bases). Trimming shortened V by 4 bases and J by 2 bases, and 12 bases separated the two germline ends. The CDR3 runs to 14 residues. Germline V CDR1 and CDR2: MGHRA, YSYEKL. The CDR3 DNA follows: TGCGCCAGCAGCCGGACTGGCACCACCTACGAGCAGTACTTC. As protein: CASSRTGTTYEQYF.